These 27 T cell receptor beta chains originate from one sample sequenced in a study of T-cell memory formation after mild COVID-19. TCRdb redid the calling of the 5' RACE reads with MiXCR, one entry per CDR3 protein. Of fewer than 35,000 distinct CDR3 sequences in the sample, 15% to 20% were seen once. The sample consisted of PBMCs or a T cell subset sorted from them (not recorded which). Receptors originate from an adult who had mild COVID-19 (a few samples of this study predate the infection). Cell type and time point are not known.

This clonotype has just a few counts. The gene calls are TRBV3-1 and TRBJ2-2; D remains ambiguous. Trimming removed 0 bases at V and 6 bases at J, with 11 bases between. The CDR3 is made up of 15 amino acids. From germline, CDR1 is LGHDT and CDR2 YNNKEL (reference sequence). CDR3 nucleotide sequence: TGTGCCAGCAGCCAAGAAGCCGTTCCGGCCGGGGAGCTGTTTTTT. Protein: CASSQEAVPAGELFF. The full variable domain, in which reference TRBV3-1 and TRBJ2-2 provide the parts outside the CDR3, is DTAVSQTPKYLVTQMGNDKSIKCEQNLGHDTMYWYKQDSKKFLKIMFSYNNKELIINETVPNRFSPKSPDKAHLNLHINSLELGDSAVYFCASSQEAVPAGELFFGEGSRLTVL.

This clonotype is a singleton in its sample. A clone one base away is much larger, so this may be a read error. The chain is built from TRBV12-3 or TRBV12-4 and TRBJ1-1; tentative D call: TRBD1 (5 bases). The CDR3 totals 14 residues. CDR3 bases: TGTACCAGCAGCCAGGCGGGGGGAGGAACTGAAGCTTTCTTT. It specifies CTSSQAGGGTEAFF.

This clonotype occurred many times. The J gene is TRBJ2-3, the V gene TRBV9, with unresolved D. Trimming removed 0 bases from V and 1 base from J, with 9 bases in between. From germline, CDR1 is SGDLS and CDR2 YYNGEE. The CDR3 is made up of 15 amino acids. CDR3 sequence: CASSVEVRGTDTQYF. The CDR3 DNA sequence: TGTGCCAGCAGCGTAGAGGTCCGAGGCACAGATACGCAGTATTTT.

This clonotype is medium-sized (0.01 to 0.1%) by share. The chain combines TRBV5-1 with TRBJ2-1; D may be TRBD1 (5 bases). Between the trimmed V and J ends, which lost 4 bases and 0 bases, there was a span of 20 bases. Germline V gene sequence: CDR1 SGHRS, CDR2 YFSETQ. This CDR3 comprises 18 residues. The CDR3 here is CASSLPRRQGSSYNEQFF. CDR3 DNA sequence: TGCGCCAGCAGCCTCCCCCGCAGGCAGGGAAGCTCCTACAATGAGCAGTTCTTC.

This clonotype was counted many times. The CDR3 DNA follows: TGTGCCAGCAGCTTAGCAGCGGGAACTGAGCAGTTCTTC. Its translation: CASSLAAGTEQFF. This chain uses TRBV11-3 with TRBJ2-1; 7 nucleotides match TRBD2. Looked up from germline, CDR1 is SGHNT and CDR2 is YENEEA. V trimming: 1 base; J trimming: 9 bases; junction bases outside the gene matches: 3. The CDR3 spans 13 residues.

This clonotype showed up many times. The chain uses TRBV5-1 and TRBJ2-1; D might be TRBD1 or TRBD2, each matching 6 bases. From germline, CDR1 is SGHRS and CDR2 YFSETQ. This CDR3 spans 19 amino acids. The ends were cut back, 0 bases at V and 0 bases at J, with 19 bases in the middle. The DNA of the CDR3 is TGCGCCAGCAGCTTGGTGGGGGCGGGGTCCCGAAGCTCCTACAATGAGCAGTTCTTC. Translating gives CASSLVGAGSRSSYNEQFF.

The table lists this clonotype with a few counts. The chain joins TRBV5-5 to TRBJ2-7; TRBD2 agrees at 10 bases. The CDR3 contains 15 residues. J gave up 3 bases and V 2 bases, and 5 bases lay outside the gene matches. Germline-derived CDR1 and CDR2 are SGHKS and YYEKEE (reference sequence). The DNA of the CDR3 is TGTGCCAGCAGCTTAGGGACTAGCGACTACTACGAGCAGTACTTC. Translating gives CASSLGTSDYYEQYF.

The chain joins TRBV29-1 to TRBJ2-1; D uncertain. The CDR3 runs to 12 residues. The germline V gene has CDR1 SQVTM and CDR2 ANQGSEA. The ends were cut back, 5 bases at V and 1 base at J, with 6 bases in the middle. This CDR3 is CSVKSSYNEQFF. The DNA of the CDR3 is TGCAGCGTTAAGAGTTCCTACAATGAGCAGTTCTTC.

This clonotype was observed at least ten times. This chain connects TRBV6-1 to TRBJ1-6; D ambiguous. V lost 2 bases and J 10 bases, leaving 6 bases between the germline ends. This CDR3 region has 12 residues. CDR1 is MNHNS, CDR2 SASEGT, per germline. The CDR3 nucleotides are TGTGCCAGCAGTGAATCCCTCTCACCCCTCCACTTT. This gives the protein CASSESLSPLHF.

The chain carries TRBV19 and TRBJ2-1, with 12 positions matching TRBD2. V dropped 4 bases and J dropped 6; count of bases not matched to a gene: 10. This CDR3 region has 17 residues. The germline V gene has CDR1 LNHDA and CDR2 SQIVND (reference sequence). The CDR3 nucleotides read TGTGCCAGTAGTAGCGGACTAGCGGGACAAGGTTTCAATGAGCAGTTCTTC. This translates into CASSSGLAGQGFNEQFF.

The rearrangement joins TRBV29-1 to TRBJ2-3; no reliable D call. The CDR3 has 12 amino acids. CDR1 and CDR2 (germline): SQVTM, ANQGSEA. Between the trimmed V and J ends, which lost 0 bases and 6 bases, there was a span of 7 bases. In DNA form, the CDR3 reads TGCAGCGTTGAAGAGGATTTGGATACGCAGTATTTT. Translated: CSVEEDLDTQYF.

The chain combines TRBV27 with TRBJ2-7; the D gene is possibly TRBD1 (6 bases). The CDR3 runs 14 residues. Per the germline V gene, CDR1 is MNHEY and CDR2 is SMNVEV (reference sequence). Trimming took off 4 bases at V and 2 bases at J, with 12 bases between the two ends. This CDR3 is CASSSRDTAYEQYF. As DNA, the CDR3 is TGTGCCAGCAGTTCCCGGGACACCGCCTACGAGCAGTACTTC.

This clonotype was picked up many times. This rearrangement joins TRBV20-1 to TRBJ1-2; a weak D match, TRBD1 (6 bases). In germline, CDR1 is DFQATT, CDR2 SNEGSKA (reference sequence). The CDR3 sequence is 13 residues long. V lost 5 bases and J 6 bases, leaving 16 bases between the germline ends. The CDR3 region is CSAAPGVSDGYTF. DNA of the CDR3: TGCAGTGCTGCCCCAGGGGTTAGCGATGGCTACACCTTC.

This clonotype was seen ten or more times. The chain uses TRBV7-2 and TRBJ1-1; no definite D call. The CDR3 length is 14 residues. V gave up 1 base and J gave up 3 bases, with 9 bases separating them. Germline assignment: CDR1 SGHTA and CDR2 FQGNSA. The CDR3 region is CASSLETFDTEAFF. The DNA of the CDR3 is TGTGCCAGCAGCTTAGAAACTTTCGACACTGAAGCTTTCTTT. Based on the CDR3 plus reference TRBV7-2 and TRBJ1-1, the full variable domain is GAGVSQSPSNKVTEKGKDVELRCDPISGHTALYWYRQSLGQGLEFLIYFQGNSAPDKSGLPSDRFSAERTGGSVSTLTIQRTQQEDSAVYLCASSLETFDTEAFFGQGTRLTVV.

This clonotype was detected ten times or more. The chain joins TRBV5-6 to TRBJ2-6; D call uncertain. The CDR3 has 17 residues. Germline V lookup: CDR1 SGHDT, CDR2 YYEEEE. V lost 6 bases to trimming and J lost 4 bases, with 20 bases between them. The chain's CDR3 is CASTSGSGVWGANVLTF. The CDR3 nucleotides are TGTGCCAGCACCTCCGGGTCTGGGGTGTGGGGGGCCAACGTCCTGACTTTC.

This clonotype showed up many times. V usage is TRBV7-3 and J usage is TRBJ2-2, with D maybe TRBD2 (5 bases). V lost 5 bases, J lost 6 bases, and 13 bases lay in between. Germline-derived CDR1 and CDR2 are SGHTA and FQGTGA. The CDR3 runs 14 residues. CDR3 residues: CASSAQLGAGELFF. The CDR3 nucleotides are TGTGCCAGCAGCGCCCAGCTCGGGGCCGGGGAGCTGTTTTTT.

This clonotype was picked up a small number of times. J is TRBJ1-2 and V is TRBV3-1; possible D gene TRBD1, 5 bases. The CDR3 length is 16 residues. V gave up 0 bases and J gave up 4 bases, with 15 bases separating them. Germline CDR1 and CDR2: LGHDT and YNNKEL (reference sequence). The CDR3 coding sequence is TGTGCCAGCAGCCAAGATCGTACAACAGGACTCTATGGCTACACCTTC. It encodes CASSQDRTTGLYGYTF.

The table lists this clonotype with many counts. This sequence joins TRBV2 and TRBJ2-7; D may be TRBD1 (6 bases). The V gene's germline CDR1 is SNHLY and CDR2 FYNNEI. The CDR3 totals 16 residues. V was clipped by 1 base and J by 5 bases, with 18 bases between them. CDR3 protein: CASSEGPRTGNHEQYF. The CDR3 bases are TGTGCCAGCAGTGAAGGCCCCCGCACAGGGAACCACGAGCAGTACTTC.

By sample fraction, this clonotype is medium-sized (0.01 to 0.1%). V gene TRBV6-6 combines with J gene TRBJ2-5; D remains unclear. V dropped 3 bases and J dropped 5 bases, with 10 bases sitting between them. Germline V gene lookup returns CDR1 MNHNY and CDR2 SVGAGI (reference sequence). The CDR3 contains 13 residues. The CDR3 protein is CASSYSTSETQYF. CDR3 DNA sequence: TGTGCCAGCAGTTATAGCACGAGTGAGACCCAGTACTTC.

This clonotype was seen repeatedly, ten times or more. The V gene is TRBV3-1, the J gene TRBJ2-3, with unresolved D. The V gene lost 2 bases and the J gene lost 4 bases, with 7 bases spanning the gap. Germline values: CDR1 LGHDT, CDR2 YNNKEL (reference sequence). The CDR3 totals 13 residues. For the CDR3, the DNA is TGTGCCAGCAGCCAACGGAGTTCAGATACGCAGTATTTT. It translates to CASSQRSSDTQYF.

A few counts support this clonotype. V usage is TRBV29-1 and J usage is TRBJ1-2; 7 bases are shared with TRBD1. CDR1 SQVTM and CDR2 ANQGSEA come from the germline V gene. Trimming removed 0 bases from V and 8 bases from J; junction bases left unmatched: 12. The CDR3 length is 15 residues. CDR3 coding DNA: TGCAGCGTTGAAGATCCGTATGGCAGGGGGGGAGGCTACACCTTC. Translated, it gives CSVEDPYGRGGGYTF.

The V call is TRBV20-1, the J call TRBJ2-1, with TRBD2 identical over 13 bases. J lost 6 bases, V lost 0 bases, and 2 bases had no gene match. The CDR3 contains 15 residues. Germline lookup yields CDR1 DFQATT and CDR2 SNEGSKA (reference sequence). In DNA, the CDR3 is TGCAGTGCTAGAGATGGACTAGCGGGGGTCAATGAGCAGTTCTTC. This sequence encodes CSARDGLAGVNEQFF.

This clonotype was recorded at least ten times. The rearrangement uses TRBV5-1 and TRBJ1-1; 7 nucleotides match TRBD1. The ends lost 4 bases at V and 11 bases at J; junction bases unmatched: 17. The CDR3 spans 15 residues. The germline V gene encodes CDR1 SGHRS and CDR2 YFSETQ. The CDR3 DNA follows: TGCGCCAGCAGCACGGACAGGAGGGGATTGACGGAGGCTTTCTTT. Protein sequence: CASSTDRRGLTEAFF.

This clonotype was seen ten or more times. V is TRBV7-9 and J is TRBJ2-3; D might be TRBD2 (6 bases). The germline V and J ends were trimmed by 5 bases and 3 bases, with 21 bases remaining between them. Germline CDR1 SEHNR, CDR2 FQNEAQ (reference sequence). CDR3 length: 17 amino acids. CDR3 bases: TGTGCCAGCAGCCCCGGGCTAGCGCACAAGATAACAGATACGCAGTATTTT. Protein sequence: CASSPGLAHKITDTQYF.

In this sample, this clonotype turned up many times. The chain joins TRBV12-3 or TRBV12-4 to TRBJ2-3; TRBD2 is a possible D gene (5 bases). The length of the CDR3 is 12 residues. The V and J ends lost 5 bases and 8 bases respectively, with 11 bases between them. CDR3: CASSLTGGTQYF. The CDR3 DNA reads TGTGCCAGCAGTCTGACTGGAGGTACGCAGTATTTT.

Many counts were recorded for this clonotype. This sequence joins TRBV5-1 and TRBJ2-3; 9 nucleotides agree with TRBD1. There are 15 residues in the CDR3. CDR1 SGHRS and CDR2 YFSETQ come from the germline V gene. With 2 bases clipped from V and 4 bases from J, the junction kept 5 bases outside the gene matches. Here the CDR3 DNA reads TGCGCCAGCAGCTTTGACAGGGGGGGCCCAGATACGCAGTATTTT. Translated: CASSFDRGGPDTQYF.

This clonotype was recorded many times. The gene calls are TRBV7-2 and TRBJ2-5; D not certain. Trimming pared 6 bases from V and 5 bases from J, leaving 7 bases between. The germline V gene encodes CDR1 SGHTA and CDR2 FQGNSA. The CDR3 loop spans 11 amino acids. The CDR3, as DNA: TGTGCCAGCAGGCTAAGCGAGACCCAGTACTTC. This gives the protein CASRLSETQYF.